The clone carrying this TCR beta chain appeared once. Its target is not known. The conserved final phenylalanine or tryptophan is absent from the CDR3, which likely points to a read error. The data are from a study of T cells in Graves' hyperthyroidism and ophthalmopathy. Overall study results and limits: The majority of expanded thyroid clonotypes above 0.001 also appeared in blood.

The CDR3 regions of TCR beta were amplified from RNA transcripts. Primed by the HTBI set, a first-round RT-PCR was run on the TCR CDR3. TCRdb passed the multiplex PCR reads through MiXCR, listing each CDR3 protein once. Of more than 550,000 distinct CDR3 sequences in the sample, roughly 46% are singletons; the top ten hold roughly 6.5%. Germline V gives CDR1 SGHAT, CDR2 FQDESV (reference sequence). The V and J ends lost 4 bases and 4 bases, in that order; junction bases with no gene match: 6. This CDR3 is built from 16 residues. What was sequenced was peripheral blood or thyroid tissue (not recorded which). This sequence originates from an adult man with Graves' disease, either hyperthyroidism or ophthalmopathy (not recorded which). V usage is TRBV11-1 and J usage is TRBJ1-5; 11 bases map to TRBD1. The CDR3, as DNA: TGTGCCAGCAGCTCGGGACAGGGGGTCGTGAATCAGCCCCAGCATTCT. Amino acid sequence: CASSSGQGVVNQPQHS.